These T cell receptor beta chains were read from a single sample in a study of T cell clonotyping in hematopoietic cell transplantation. Profiling relied on immunoSEQ multiplex PCR, and the TCRdb table lists in-frame clones only, not all of them. The data show about 6,700 clones, less than 40% seen once. Source: peripheral blood mononuclear cells, taken 30 days after allogeneic stem cell transplant. The receptor source for this set is a female patient in her 60s who had an allogeneic stem cell transplant, so the T cells may come from the graft donor. Some clones in this sample may be carry-over from other donors' samples. Each CDR3 is given with its conserved first and last residue.

j_gene	v_gene	CDR3aa
TRBJ1-6	TRBV6-5	CASGTVENSPLHF
NA	TRBV29-1	CSVDSGRSSSYEQYF
TRBJ1-5	TRBV4-1	CASSQVEGPDQPQHF
TRBJ1-5	TRBV9	CASSVGSNQPQHF
TRBJ2-5	TRBV9	CASSIGTSGTQETQYF
TRBJ2-7	TRBV27	CASSFGTGPEQYF
TRBJ2-1	TRBV30	CAWRFNNEQFF
TRBJ1-2	TRBV30	CAWSVRGRGYTF
TRBJ2-5	TRBV28	CASSFGGRGGDQETQYF
TRBJ2-7	TRBV14	CASSHPLAGSNEQYF
TRBJ1-3	TRBV30	CAWDPTGGGNTIYF
TRBJ2-7	TRBV5-1	CASSLDGGVDDEQYF
TRBJ2-7	TRBV30	CAWSGSGTGAYEQYF
NA	TRBV5-6	CASSLGGDFYEQYF
TRBJ1-2	TRBV30	CAWSQNRGYGYTF
TRBJ2-3	TRBV7-4	CASSLPGVTDTQYF
TRBJ2-7	TRBV4-2	CASSQDGSRPHYEQYF
TRBJ2-2	TRBV9	CASGGRGGELFF
TRBJ1-5	TRBV6-5	CASSYSNTGIDQPQHF
TRBJ1-1	TRBV30	CAWSVESRRSEAFF
TRBJ1-2	TRBV6-5	CASRSPDWSNYGYTF
TRBJ2-7	TRBV5-1	CASAGTEAYEQYF
TRBJ2-3	TRBV4-3	CASSLLGVTDTQYF
TRBJ1-1	TRBV30	CAWSVGPNTEAFF
TRBJ1-5	TRBV4-1	CASSQAPYQPQHF
TRBJ2-3	TRBV30	CAWSLSTDTQYF
TRBJ2-7	TRBV4-3	CASSPFGQGGYEQYF
TRBJ1-2	TRBV29-1	CSVTKTGANYGYTF
TRBJ1-2	TRBV5-6	CASSPVVGGPYYGYTF
TRBJ2-7	TRBV7-9	CASSLYGEQYF
TRBJ1-3	TRBV30	CAWSSAGTLGGNTIYF
TRBJ1-6	TRBV30	CAWTPDYNSPLHF
TRBJ1-5	TRBV28	CASSLTGDQPQHF
TRBJ2-7	TRBV5-1	CASSLGGTTSYEQYF
TRBJ2-7	TRBV29-1	CSVEDPEDELAPYEQYF
TRBJ2-3	TRBV30	CAWSVALAGITDTQYF
TRBJ2-5	TRBV29-1	CSVDLVGGETQYF
TRBJ2-7	TRBV5-8	CASSSRDSYEQYF
TRBJ2-7	TRBV4-2	CASSQDWASGFYEQYF
TRBJ2-3	TRBV30	CAWGTDSPQYF
TRBJ2-3	TRBV30	CAWTRGGGTDTQYF
TRBJ1-2	TRBV23-1	CASSRGRVNGYTF
TRBJ2-5	TRBV27	CASSLGRARSETQYF
TRBJ1-4	TRBV10-1	CASSSGTGTNEKLFF
TRBJ2-6	TRBV28	CASRSGANVLTF
TRBJ1-2	TRBV28	CASSLARQHGYTF
TRBJ1-2	TRBV25-1	CASSPRGPYGYTF
TRBJ1-6	TRBV30	CAWKRRRSNSPLHF
TRBJ1-4	TRBV6-5	CASSETGMRKLFF